Below, 16 T cell receptor beta chains from the same sample are listed, as sequenced in a study of blood T cell repertoires in COVID-19. Clones were sequenced by immunoSEQ multiplex PCR, and TCRdb holds only the in-frame ones, with some missing. The sample includes fewer than 300,000 clones, under 90% of them seen just once. Sample: peripheral blood. The receptors were gathered from a woman younger than 30 with acute or convalescent COVID-19.

The chain recombines TRBV15 with TRBJ1-5; D not certain. The length of the CDR3 is 15 residues. V gave up 1 base and J gave up 7 bases, with 14 bases separating them. Germline CDR1 reads LNHNV; CDR2 reads YYDKDF (reference sequence). The CDR3 nucleotides are TGTGCCACCAGCAGAGTGGCGGGAGCGACGCAGCCCCAGCATTTT. Protein sequence: CATSRVAGATQPQHF.

The chain uses TRBV19 and TRBJ2-1; possible D gene TRBD2, 7 bases. In germline, CDR1 is LNHDA, CDR2 SQIVND (reference sequence). The germline V and J ends were trimmed by 8 bases and 6 bases, with 17 bases remaining between them. The CDR3 is made up of 14 amino acids. CDR3 nucleotide sequence: TGTGCCAGTTCACAGGGACTACCTATCAATGAGCAGTTCTTC. It encodes CASSQGLPINEQFF.

This clone has at least ten counts. V usage is TRBV6-6 and J usage is TRBJ2-1; possibly TRBD1 for D (6 bases). V lost 8 bases to trimming and J lost 4 bases, with 15 bases between them. The germline V gene encodes CDR1 MNHNY and CDR2 SVGAGI (reference sequence). The CDR3 contains 14 residues. CDR3 DNA sequence: TGTGCCAGCGGGGATGGGGGCGGGTACAATGAGCAGTTCTTC. Translated, it gives CASGDGGGYNEQFF.

The chain recombines TRBV4-3 with TRBJ1-2; tentative D call: TRBD1 (6 bases). Germline CDR1 is LGHNA and CDR2 is YSLEER. The CDR3 runs to 12 residues. Between the trimmed V and J ends, which lost 0 bases and 10 bases, there was a span of 9 bases. CDR3 loop: CASSQDRGIYTF. The DNA of the CDR3 is TGCGCCAGCAGCCAAGACAGGGGAATCTACACCTTC.

This rearrangement joins TRBV27 to TRBJ2-1; D call uncertain. Trimming pared 3 bases from V and 12 bases from J, leaving 21 bases between. CDR1 is MNHEY, CDR2 SMNVEV, per germline (reference sequence). This CDR3 has 15 amino acids. This CDR3 reads CASSFGVSNPLGQFF. CDR3 in DNA: TGTGCCAGCAGTTTTGGTGTATCCAATCCACTTGGGCAGTTCTTC.

The rearrangement links TRBV29-1 to TRBJ2-1; 9 bases match TRBD2. Germline trimming cut 5 bases from V and 9 bases from J; bases unmatched to any gene: 14. The CDR3 contains 15 residues. Per the germline V gene, CDR1 is SQVTM and CDR2 is ANQGSEA. The DNA of the CDR3 is TGCAGCGTTTCCAGGTTAGCGGGAGTGACTTTTGAGCAGTTCTTC. It specifies CSVSRLAGVTFEQFF.

This CDR3 is CASSPRGDLYEQYF. In nucleotides, the CDR3 is TGTGCCAGCTCTCCCAGGGGGGACCTTTACGAGCAGTACTTC. The chain is built from TRBV18 and TRBJ2-7, with TRBD1 as a possible D gene (7 bases). The CDR3 has 14 residues. Germline lookup yields CDR1 KGHSH and CDR2 LQKENI. Trimming stripped 6 bases from V and 4 bases from J, with 16 bases between.

The sample holds a few counts of this clone. The rearrangement uses TRBV11-3 and TRBJ2-1; no definite D call. The CDR3 sequence is 13 residues long. The germline gives CDR1 SGHNT, CDR2 YENEEA. With 2 bases removed from V and 8 bases from J, the gap between germline ends came to 10 bases. The CDR3 DNA reads as TGTGCCAGCAGCTTAATGTCGGGTGATGAGCAGTTCTTC. Translating gives CASSLMSGDEQFF.

This rearrangement joins TRBV30 to TRBJ1-5, with D uncertain. V lost 1 base, J lost 7 bases, and 11 bases lay in between. The germline V gene encodes CDR1 GTSNPN and CDR2 SVGIG (reference sequence). The CDR3 totals 13 residues. The CDR3 nucleotides read TGTGCCTGGAGTGGGACCGGGATCCAGCCCCAGCATTTT. This sequence encodes CAWSGTGIQPQHF. The complete variable domain, with remaining parts taken from reference TRBV30 and TRBJ1-5, reads SQTIHQWPATLVQPVGSPLSLECTVEGTSNPNLYWYRQAAGRGLQLLFYSVGIGQISSEVPQNLSASRPQDRQFILSSKKLLLSDSGFYLCAWSGTGIQPQHFGDGTRLSIL.

This clone is a singleton in its sample. This sample also contains other DNA sequences that code for the same CDR3. V gene TRBV5-1 combines with J gene TRBJ1-2; 8 nucleotides match TRBD1. Trimming removed 4 bases from V and 5 bases from J; junction bases left unmatched: 7. The germline V gene has CDR1 SGHRS and CDR2 YFSETQ. This CDR3 is built from 14 residues. The CDR3, as DNA: TGCGCCAGCAGCCTCGGACAGGGCGGATATGGCTACACCTTC. It is translated as CASSLGQGGYGYTF.

This chain joins TRBV18 and TRBJ1-4, with 8 bases that match TRBD1. Germline V gene data show CDR1 as KGHSH and CDR2 as LQKENI. CDR3 length: 16 residues. Trimming cost V 3 bases and J 8 bases; bases outside gene matches: 11. The CDR3: CASSPMDMGTGEKLFF. In DNA form, the CDR3 reads TGTGCCAGCTCACCCATGGATATGGGGACAGGAGAAAAACTGTTTTTT.

The chain recombines TRBV18 with TRBJ2-3, with 8 bases that match TRBD2. Trimming cost V 2 bases and J 2 bases; bases outside gene matches: 6. CDR1 KGHSH and CDR2 LQKENI come from the germline V gene. The CDR3 covers 16 residues. In DNA, the CDR3 is TGTGCCAGCTCACCAGAGATAGCGGGGCACACAGATACGCAGTATTTT. This translates into CASSPEIAGHTDTQYF.

The chain has TRBV28 and TRBJ2-2; 10 bases fit TRBD1. Germline V gene lookup returns CDR1 MDHEN and CDR2 SYDVKM. V lost 0 bases to trimming and J lost 3 bases; unmatched junction nucleotides: 1. This CDR3 region has 16 residues. The CDR3 bases are TGTGCCAGCAGTTTATGGGGGACAGGGGACACCGGGGAGCTGTTTTTT. Translating it yields CASSLWGTGDTGELFF.

This chain uses TRBV2 with TRBJ1-6; the D is unclear. Germline values: CDR1 SNHLY, CDR2 FYNNEI. This CDR3 contains 14 residues. V shed 6 bases and J shed 0 bases, with 6 bases lying between them. The CDR3 DNA reads as TGTGCCAGCAGCGTCAGCTCCTATAATTCACCCCTCCACTTT. It is translated as CASSVSSYNSPLHF.

This clone was observed a single time. This rearrangement joins TRBV19 to TRBJ2-2, with 8 nucleotides matching TRBD2. This CDR3 region has 17 residues. V lost 1 base and J lost 6; bases outside the gene matches: 10. Germline CDR1 and CDR2: LNHDA and SQIVND (reference sequence). CDR3 coding DNA: TGTGCCAGTAGTATAGTACGGGGGGGCCTAACGCCCGGGGAGCTGTTTTTT. Translated: CASSIVRGGLTPGELFF.

Only one count was recorded for this clone. V and J are TRBV4-1 and TRBJ2-7; 8 bases are a match to TRBD2. CDR1 MGHRA and CDR2 YSYEKL come from the germline V gene. There are 18 residues in the CDR3. V trimming: 0 bases; J trimming: 0 bases; junction bases outside the gene matches: 10. The CDR3 nucleotides read TGCGCCAGCAGCCAAGATTCACTAGCGGATCCTAGCTCCTACGAGCAGTACTTC. Encoded protein: CASSQDSLADPSSYEQYF.